A single sample is the source of the 21 T cell receptor beta chains below, sequenced in a study of shared clonotypes between healthy human individuals (dated by TCRdb to the early 2020s). The library was generated by the immunoSEQ multiplex PCR assay. TCRdb obtained this table from immuneACCESS and retained in-frame rearrangements with V and J assigned. These tables miss some clones; where compared with another copy, unresolved V genes account for less than half of the shortfall, and the remainder is unexplained. Here the sample has some 2,500,000 clones; 92% occur a single time. The top ten clones comprise around 0.35% of the sample. The sequenced material came from naive CD4+ T cells from PBMCs. This specimen's cell subset or site label, per the study, means: CD45RA+ positively selected. Receptors were obtained from a man between 18 and 29 years old in good health. Some clones in this sample may be carry-over from other donors' samples.

The rearrangement joins TRBV18 to TRBJ2-1, with 9 bases lining up with TRBD2. This CDR3 comprises 15 residues. Germline trimming cut 5 bases from V and 3 bases from J; bases unmatched to any gene: 5. CDR1 is KGHSH and CDR2 is LQKENI in the germline V gene. CDR3 loop: CASSARLAVYNEQFF. The CDR3 nucleotides are TGTGCCAGCTCAGCAAGACTAGCGGTCTACAATGAGCAGTTCTTC. The full variable domain, rest sourced from reference TRBV18 and TRBJ2-1, is NAGVMQNPRHLVRRRGQEARLRCSPMKGHSHVYWYRQLPEEGLKFMVYLQKENIIDESGMPKERFSAEFPKEGPSILRIQQVVRGDSAAYFCASSARLAVYNEQFFGPGTRLTVL.

This chain joins TRBV2 and TRBJ2-2; the D is unclear. With 8 bases removed from V and 5 bases from J, the gap between germline ends came to 9 bases. Germline assignment: CDR1 SNHLY and CDR2 FYNNEI. The CDR3 has 12 residues. The CDR3 protein is CASQEVTGELFF. CDR3 bases: TGTGCCAGCCAAGAGGTGACCGGGGAGCTGTTTTTT.

This rearrangement joins TRBV18 to TRBJ2-7; D remains unclear. Germline lookup yields CDR1 KGHSH and CDR2 LQKENI. The CDR3 length is 14 residues. Trimming took 0 bases from V and 3 from J, leaving 9 bases between them. CDR3: CASSPPVTRYEQYF. In DNA form, the CDR3 reads TGTGCCAGCTCACCACCTGTGACTCGCTACGAGCAGTACTTC. Drawing the rest from reference TRBV18 and TRBJ2-7, the complete variable domain is NAGVMQNPRHLVRRRGQEARLRCSPMKGHSHVYWYRQLPEEGLKFMVYLQKENIIDESGMPKERFSAEFPKEGPSILRIQQVVRGDSAAYFCASSPPVTRYEQYFGPGTRLTVT.

The rearrangement joins TRBV4-1 to TRBJ2-1; weak D call: TRBD2 (5 bases). The V gene lost 3 bases and the J gene lost 8 bases, with 11 bases spanning the gap. In germline, CDR1 is MGHRA, CDR2 YSYEKL. This CDR3 spans 13 amino acids. CDR3 bases: TGCGCCAGCAGCCATCCGAGAGGGCATGAGCAGTTCTTC. Translation: CASSHPRGHEQFF.

This chain uses TRBV7-2 with TRBJ2-7; D uncertain. CDR1 and CDR2 from the germline V gene are SGHTA and FQGNSA. The CDR3 length is 16 residues. Trimming cost V 2 bases and J 3 bases, with 17 bases left between them. The CDR3, as DNA: TGTGCCAGCAGCTTACGGGTGGACCCGGGTAGCTACGAGCAGTACTTC. This sequence encodes CASSLRVDPGSYEQYF.

The chain recombines TRBV5-1 with TRBJ1-2; TRBD1 is a possible D gene (5 bases). The ends were cut back, 0 bases at V and 3 bases at J, with 12 bases in the middle. The CDR3 covers 15 residues. Germline CDR1 SGHRS, CDR2 YFSETQ. The CDR3 loop is CASSLGQPGDYGYTF. DNA of the CDR3: TGCGCCAGCAGCTTGGGACAGCCCGGGGACTATGGCTACACCTTC.

The chain recombines TRBV19 with TRBJ2-2; TRBD1 is a possible D gene (6 bases). V dropped 2 bases and J dropped 6 bases, with 19 bases sitting between them. Germline loops: CDR1 LNHDA, CDR2 SQIVND (reference sequence). CDR3 length: 17 amino acids. The CDR3 region is CASSISDRFSPAGELFF. The CDR3 coding sequence is TGTGCCAGTAGTATAAGTGACAGGTTCTCTCCGGCCGGGGAGCTGTTTTTT.

The J gene is TRBJ1-2, the V gene TRBV27, with D unclear. Germline loops: CDR1 MNHEY, CDR2 SMNVEV (reference sequence). The CDR3 contains 14 residues. Trimming removed 6 bases at V and 4 bases at J, with 15 bases between. In nucleotides, the CDR3 is TGTGCCAGCAGATCCGGTGGTCTGGGCTATGGCTACACCTTC. It translates to CASRSGGLGYGYTF.

The J gene is TRBJ1-5, the V gene TRBV14, with D perhaps TRBD1 (5 bases). The V end lost 5 bases, the J end lost 6 bases, and 14 bases lay between the germline ends. CDR1 and CDR2 (germline): SGHDN, FVKESK. The CDR3 contains 14 residues. The CDR3 DNA is TGTGCCAGCAGCTCTCTCGGGGCCGGTCAGCCCCAGCATTTT. This encodes CASSSLGAGQPQHF.

Turning to this clone: Its ends do not fully match the called genes, so a read error is possible. This sequence joins TRBV7-2 and TRBJ2-7; D is unresolved. Germline V gene lookup returns CDR1 SGHTA and CDR2 FQGNSA. This CDR3 comprises 12 residues. For the CDR3, the DNA is TGTGCCAGCACCTTAGGTGTGTACGAGCAGTACTTC. Its translation is CASTLGVYEQYF.

This chain uses TRBV4-1 with TRBJ1-5; D is ambiguous. There are 16 residues in the CDR3. Germline V gene lookup returns CDR1 MGHRA and CDR2 YSYEKL. The ends were cut back, 5 bases at V and 0 bases at J, with 14 bases in the middle. CDR3 sequence reads: CASSSDGENSNQPQHF. CDR3 nucleotide sequence: TGCGCCAGCAGCTCGGACGGGGAGAATAGCAATCAGCCCCAGCATTTT.

For this clone: One junction end disagrees with the germline gene, perhaps due to a read error. V usage is TRBV28 and J usage is TRBJ2-7; the D call may be TRBD1 or TRBD2 (6 bases each). Germline values: CDR1 MDHEN, CDR2 SYDVKM. The CDR3 sequence is 13 residues long. The CDR3 DNA reads as TGTGCCAGCAGTCTCCGGGGGCCGTACGGGCAGTACTTC. Its protein product is CASSLRGPYGQYF.

The rearrangement links TRBV28 to TRBJ1-5; 8 positions agree with TRBD1. The V gene end was trimmed by 6 bases and the J gene end by 6 bases; junction bases not matched to a gene: 10. The CDR3 totals 15 residues. Germline loops: CDR1 MDHEN, CDR2 SYDVKM. The CDR3 bases are TGTGCCAGCAGGGCTGGACAGGGTGTTGGTCAGCCCCAGCATTTT. Translated, it gives CASRAGQGVGQPQHF. Supplemented by reference TRBV28 and TRBJ1-5, the full variable domain reads DVKVTQSSRYLVKRTGEKVFLECVQDMDHENMFWYRQDPGLGLRLIYFSYDVKMKEKGDIPEGYSVSREKKERFSLILESASTNQTSMYLCASRAGQGVGQPQHFGDGTRLSIL.

The rearrangement uses TRBV7-2 and TRBJ1-1, with D unresolved. The CDR3 is made up of 14 amino acids. Per the germline V gene, CDR1 is SGHTA and CDR2 is FQGNSA. Deletions cut 0 bases from V and 11 bases from J, with 16 bases between. The CDR3 region is CASSLAPGAPRAFF. CDR3 coding DNA: TGTGCCAGCAGCTTAGCGCCGGGAGCGCCGCGGGCTTTCTTT.

This chain uses TRBV5-4 with TRBJ2-6; maybe TRBD2 (6 bases). This CDR3 contains 17 residues. The ends were cut back, 2 bases at V and 0 bases at J, with 12 bases in the middle. CDR1 and CDR2 (germline): SGHNT, YYREEE (reference sequence). The DNA of the CDR3 is TGTGCCAGCAGCTTTGGTGGGACTCGCTCTGGGGCCAACGTCCTGACTTTC. Protein: CASSFGGTRSGANVLTF.

V usage is TRBV7-2 and J usage is TRBJ1-2; 7 bases map to TRBD1. The CDR3 length is 17 residues. Germline CDR1 is SGHTA and CDR2 is FQGNSA. Trimming removed 5 bases from V and 2 bases from J; junction bases left unmatched: 14. The CDR3 loop reads CASSPWGVGGPNYGYTF. The CDR3 DNA follows: TGTGCCAGCAGCCCTTGGGGGGTAGGGGGCCCGAACTATGGCTACACCTTC.

The chain has TRBV5-1 and TRBJ1-1, with TRBD1 as a possible D gene (5 bases). Trimming removed 5 bases from V and 1 base from J, with 9 bases in between. The CDR3 loop spans 13 amino acids. CDR1 and CDR2 from the germline V gene are SGHRS and YFSETQ. The CDR3 coding sequence is TGCGCCAGCAGACAGGACCAGAACACTGAAGCTTTCTTT. Its translation: CASRQDQNTEAFF.

Details on this clone: This sample includes further DNA sequences coding for the same CDR3. The J gene is TRBJ2-1, the V gene TRBV27; 9 positions match TRBD2. Germline CDR1 is MNHEY and CDR2 is SMNVEV (reference sequence). V dropped 3 bases and J dropped 4; count of bases not matched to a gene: 1. CDR3 size: 14 residues. CDR3 region: CASSFLAGYNEQFF. CDR3 nucleotide sequence: TGTGCCAGCAGTTTCCTAGCGGGATACAATGAGCAGTTCTTC.

V and J are TRBV6-1 and TRBJ1-5; D is unresolved. The CDR3 is 13 amino acids. V dropped 6 bases and J dropped 3 bases, with 9 bases sitting between them. Germline-derived CDR1 and CDR2 are MNHNS and SASEGT. The CDR3 region is CASRAGFNQPQHF. The CDR3 coding sequence is TGTGCCAGCAGAGCCGGGTTCAATCAGCCCCAGCATTTT.

The gene calls are TRBV9 and TRBJ2-7; D remains unclear. Trimming took 3 bases from V and 0 from J, leaving 13 bases between them. The CDR3 loop spans 15 amino acids. CDR1 and CDR2 from the germline V gene are SGDLS and YYNGEE. CDR3 sequence: CASSAGPSSSYEQYF. Here the CDR3 DNA reads TGTGCCAGCAGCGCCGGACCCTCCAGCTCCTACGAGCAGTACTTC.

The CDR3 DNA is TGTGCCAGCATTGAAAACCCCAGCTCCTACAATGAGCAGTTCTTC. Protein: CASIENPSSYNEQFF. The V call is TRBV28, the J call TRBJ2-1; D remains ambiguous. This CDR3 is 15 amino acids long. V was shortened by 7 bases and J by 0 bases, with 13 bases between the two germline ends. CDR1 MDHEN and CDR2 SYDVKM come from the germline V gene. The full variable domain, rest sourced from reference TRBV28 and TRBJ2-1, is DVKVTQSSRYLVKRTGEKVFLECVQDMDHENMFWYRQDPGLGLRLIYFSYDVKMKEKGDIPEGYSVSREKKERFSLILESASTNQTSMYLCASIENPSSYNEQFFGPGTRLTVL.